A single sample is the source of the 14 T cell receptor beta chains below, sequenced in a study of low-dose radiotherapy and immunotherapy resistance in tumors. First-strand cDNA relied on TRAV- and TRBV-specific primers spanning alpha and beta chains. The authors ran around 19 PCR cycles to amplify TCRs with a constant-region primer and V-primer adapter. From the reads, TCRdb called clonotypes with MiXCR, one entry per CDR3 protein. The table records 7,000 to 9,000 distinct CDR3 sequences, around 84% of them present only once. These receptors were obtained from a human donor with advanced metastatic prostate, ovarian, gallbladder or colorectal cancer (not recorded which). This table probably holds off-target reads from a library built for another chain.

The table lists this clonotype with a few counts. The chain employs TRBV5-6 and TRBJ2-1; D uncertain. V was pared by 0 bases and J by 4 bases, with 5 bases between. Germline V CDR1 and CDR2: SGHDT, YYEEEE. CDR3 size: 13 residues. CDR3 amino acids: CASSLEQYNEQFF. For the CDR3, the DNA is TGTGCCAGCAGCTTGGAACAATACAATGAGCAGTTCTTC. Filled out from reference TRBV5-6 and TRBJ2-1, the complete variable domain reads DAGVTQSPTHLIKTRGQQVTLRCSPKSGHDTVSWYQQALGQGPQFIFQYYEEEERQRGNFPDRFSGHQFPNYSSELNVNALLLGDSALYLCASSLEQYNEQFFGPGTRLTVL.

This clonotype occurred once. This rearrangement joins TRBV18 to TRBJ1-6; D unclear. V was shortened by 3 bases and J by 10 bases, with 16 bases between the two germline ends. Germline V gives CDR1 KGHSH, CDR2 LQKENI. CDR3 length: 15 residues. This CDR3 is CASSPSTGLESPLHF. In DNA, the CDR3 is TGTGCCAGCTCACCCTCCACGGGGTTGGAGTCACCCCTCCACTTT.

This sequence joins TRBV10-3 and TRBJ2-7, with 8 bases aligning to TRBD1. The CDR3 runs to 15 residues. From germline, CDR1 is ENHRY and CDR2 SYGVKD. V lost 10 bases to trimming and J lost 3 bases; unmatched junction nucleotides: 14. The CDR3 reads CATKAAGQGFYEQYF. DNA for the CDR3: TGTGCCACCAAGGCGGCAGGACAGGGTTTCTACGAGCAGTACTTC.

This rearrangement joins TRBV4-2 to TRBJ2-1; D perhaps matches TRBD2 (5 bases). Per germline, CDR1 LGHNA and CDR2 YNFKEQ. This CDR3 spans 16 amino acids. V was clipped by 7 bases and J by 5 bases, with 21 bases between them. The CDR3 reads CASTSMSGADNNEQFF. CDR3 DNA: TGTGCCAGCACCTCGATGAGCGGAGCGGATAACAATGAGCAGTTCTTC.

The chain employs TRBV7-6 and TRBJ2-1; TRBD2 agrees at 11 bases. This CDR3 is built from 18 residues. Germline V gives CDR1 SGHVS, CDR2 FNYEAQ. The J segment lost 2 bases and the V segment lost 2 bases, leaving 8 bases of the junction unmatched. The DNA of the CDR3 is TGTGCCAGCAGCTTACCTCTTAGCGGGGGGGTACCCTACAATGAGCAGTTCTTC. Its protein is CASSLPLSGGVPYNEQFF.

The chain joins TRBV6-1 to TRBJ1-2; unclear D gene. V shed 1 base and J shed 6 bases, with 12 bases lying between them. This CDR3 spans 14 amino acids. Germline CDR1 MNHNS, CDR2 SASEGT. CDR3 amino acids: CASSEGRSWNGYTF. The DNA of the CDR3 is TGTGCCAGCAGTGAAGGCAGGAGTTGGAATGGCTACACCTTC.

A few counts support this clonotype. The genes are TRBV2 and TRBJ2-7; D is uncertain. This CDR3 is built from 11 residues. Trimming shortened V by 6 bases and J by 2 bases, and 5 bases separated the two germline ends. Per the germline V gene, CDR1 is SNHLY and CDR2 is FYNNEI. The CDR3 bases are TGTGCCAGCAGCCCGACCTACGAGCAGTACTTC. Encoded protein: CASSPTYEQYF.

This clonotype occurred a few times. CDR3 in amino acids: CASSRGGGADHNEQFF. The CDR3 DNA is TGTGCCAGCAGCCGGGGTGGGGGCGCGGACCACAATGAGCAGTTCTTC. The genes are TRBV5-4 and TRBJ2-1; D might be TRBD1 (6 bases). The V end lost 4 bases, the J end lost 5 bases, and 19 bases lay between the germline ends. In germline, CDR1 is SGHNT, CDR2 YYREEE (reference sequence). The CDR3 covers 16 residues.

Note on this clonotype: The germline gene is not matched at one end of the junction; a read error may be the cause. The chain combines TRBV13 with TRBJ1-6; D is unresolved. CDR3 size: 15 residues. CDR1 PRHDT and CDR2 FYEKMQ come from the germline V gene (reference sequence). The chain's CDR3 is CAFTLPASNAGKSTF. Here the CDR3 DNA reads TGTGCTTTCACTCTACCGGCCTCCAATGCAGGCAAATCAACCTTT.

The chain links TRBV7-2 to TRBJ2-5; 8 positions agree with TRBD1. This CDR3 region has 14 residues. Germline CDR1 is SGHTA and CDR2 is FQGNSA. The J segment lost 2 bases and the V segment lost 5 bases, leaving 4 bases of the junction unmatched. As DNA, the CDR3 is TGTGCCAGCAGCCGGGACAGGTCTCAAGAGACCCAGTACTTC. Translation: CASSRDRSQETQYF.

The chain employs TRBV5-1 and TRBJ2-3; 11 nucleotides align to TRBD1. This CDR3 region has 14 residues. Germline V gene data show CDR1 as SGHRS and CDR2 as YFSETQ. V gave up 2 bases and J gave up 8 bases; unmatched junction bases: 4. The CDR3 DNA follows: TGCGCCAGCAGCTTCGGGACAGGGGGAGGTACGCAGTATTTT. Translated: CASSFGTGGGTQYF.

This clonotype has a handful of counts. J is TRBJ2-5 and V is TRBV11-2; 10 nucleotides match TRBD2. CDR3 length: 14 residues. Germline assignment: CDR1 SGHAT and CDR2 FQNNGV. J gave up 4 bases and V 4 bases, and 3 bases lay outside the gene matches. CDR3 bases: TGTGCCAGCAGCTCAAGCGGGGGGGTAGAGACCCAGTACTTC. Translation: CASSSSGGVETQYF.

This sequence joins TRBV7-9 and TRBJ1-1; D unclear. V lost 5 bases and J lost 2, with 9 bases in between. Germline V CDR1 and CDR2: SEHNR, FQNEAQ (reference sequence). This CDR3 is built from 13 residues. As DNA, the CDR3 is TGTGCCAGCAGCCGGACGGCTAACACTGAAGCTTTCTTT. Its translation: CASSRTANTEAFF.

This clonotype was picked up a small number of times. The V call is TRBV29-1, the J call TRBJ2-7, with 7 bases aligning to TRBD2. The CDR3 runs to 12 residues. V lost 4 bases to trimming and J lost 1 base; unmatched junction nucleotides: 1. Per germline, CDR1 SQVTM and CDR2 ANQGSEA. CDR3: CSVVGGSYEQYF. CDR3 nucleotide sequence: TGCAGCGTTGTGGGGGGGTCCTACGAGCAGTACTTC.